A single sample is the source of the 2 T cell receptor beta chains below, sequenced in a study of graft-versus-host responses after intestinal transplantation. Generated by immunoSEQ multiplex PCR, the TCRdb table keeps only in-frame clones and is missing some. The repertoire holds under 130,000 clones, with approximately 93% as singletons. Antigens for these TCRs are unknown. The sequencing here drew on unstimulated CD8+ T cells sorted from spleen or lymph node cells, taken before intestinal transplant. Receptor source: a human donor who received an intestinal transplant.

The chain combines TRBV12-5 with TRBJ2-3; D ambiguous. Germline assignment: CDR1 LGHNT and CDR2 FRNRAP. The V end lost 6 bases, the J end lost 2 bases, and 21 bases lay between the germline ends. CDR3 length: 17 residues. As DNA, the CDR3 is TGTGCTAGTGGCCCCATTGGAATGGCGGAACCCACAGATACGCAGTATTTT. Translation: CASGPIGMAEPTDTQYF. The full variable domain, completed using reference TRBV12-5 and TRBJ2-3, is DARVTQTPRHKVTEMGQEVTMRCQPILGHNTVFWYRQTMMQGLELLAYFRNRAPLDDSGMPKDRFSAEMPDATLATLKIQPSEPRDSAVYFCASGPIGMAEPTDTQYFGPGTRLTVL.

The J gene is TRBJ1-1, the V gene TRBV9, with D perhaps matching TRBD1 (5 bases). V gave up 0 bases and J gave up 5 bases, with 17 bases separating them. Germline V gives CDR1 SGDLS, CDR2 YYNGEE. The CDR3 spans 16 residues. The CDR3 region is CASSVGDPGLGTEAFF. The CDR3 bases are TGTGCCAGCAGCGTAGGGGACCCGGGGCTGGGGACTGAAGCTTTCTTT. The variable domain in full, completed from reference TRBV9 and TRBJ1-1, reads DSGVTQTPKHLITATGQRVTLRCSPRSGDLSVYWYQQSLDQGLQFLIQYYNGEERAKGNILERFSAQQFPDLHSELNLSSLELGDSALYFCASSVGDPGLGTEAFFGQGTRLTVV.